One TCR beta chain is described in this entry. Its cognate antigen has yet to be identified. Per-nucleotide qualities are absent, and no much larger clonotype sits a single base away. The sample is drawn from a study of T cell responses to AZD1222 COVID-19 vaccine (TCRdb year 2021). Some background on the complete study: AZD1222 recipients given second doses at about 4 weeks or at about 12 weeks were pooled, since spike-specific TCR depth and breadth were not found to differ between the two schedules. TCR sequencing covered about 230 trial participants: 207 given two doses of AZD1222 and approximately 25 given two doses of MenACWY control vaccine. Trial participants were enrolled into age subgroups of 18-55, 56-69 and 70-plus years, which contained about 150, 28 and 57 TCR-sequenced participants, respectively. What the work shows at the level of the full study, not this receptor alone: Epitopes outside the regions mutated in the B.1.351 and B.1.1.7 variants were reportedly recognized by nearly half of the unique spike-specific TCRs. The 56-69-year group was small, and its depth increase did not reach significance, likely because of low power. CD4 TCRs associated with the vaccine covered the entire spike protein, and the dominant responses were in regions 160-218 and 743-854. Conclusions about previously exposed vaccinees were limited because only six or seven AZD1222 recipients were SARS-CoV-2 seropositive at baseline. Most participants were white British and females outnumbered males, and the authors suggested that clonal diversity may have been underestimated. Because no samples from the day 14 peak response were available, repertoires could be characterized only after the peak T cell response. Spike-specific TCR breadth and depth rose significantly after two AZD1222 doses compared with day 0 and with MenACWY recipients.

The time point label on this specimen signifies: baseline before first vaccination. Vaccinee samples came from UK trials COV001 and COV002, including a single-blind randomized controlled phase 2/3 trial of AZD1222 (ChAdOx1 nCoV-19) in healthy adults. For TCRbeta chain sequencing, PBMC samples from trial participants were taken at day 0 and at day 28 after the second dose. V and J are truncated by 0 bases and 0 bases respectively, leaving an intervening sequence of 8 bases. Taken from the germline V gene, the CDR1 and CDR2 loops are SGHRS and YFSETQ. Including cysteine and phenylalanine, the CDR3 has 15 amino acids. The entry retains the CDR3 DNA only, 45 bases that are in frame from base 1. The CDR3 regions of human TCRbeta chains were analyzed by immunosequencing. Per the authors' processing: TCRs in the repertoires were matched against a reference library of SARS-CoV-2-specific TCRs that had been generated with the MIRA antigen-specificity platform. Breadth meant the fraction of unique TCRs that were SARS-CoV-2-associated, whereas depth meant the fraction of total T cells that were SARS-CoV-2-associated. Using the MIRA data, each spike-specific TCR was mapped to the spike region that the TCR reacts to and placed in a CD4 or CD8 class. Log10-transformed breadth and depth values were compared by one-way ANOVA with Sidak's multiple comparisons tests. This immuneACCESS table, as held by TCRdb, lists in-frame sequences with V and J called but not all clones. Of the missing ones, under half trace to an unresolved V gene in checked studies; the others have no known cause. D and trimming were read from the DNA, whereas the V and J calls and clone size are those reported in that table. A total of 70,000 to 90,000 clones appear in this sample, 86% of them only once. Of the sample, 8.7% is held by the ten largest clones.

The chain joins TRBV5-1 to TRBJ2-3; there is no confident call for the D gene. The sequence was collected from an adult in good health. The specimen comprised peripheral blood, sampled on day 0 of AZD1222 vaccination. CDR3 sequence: CASSLVGPSTDTQYF. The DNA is TGCGCCAGCAGCTTGGTGGGCCCCAGCACAGATACGCAGTATTTT.